This paragraph reports one T cell receptor (beta chain). Its cognate antigen is unknown. The CDR3 does not close with the conserved phenylalanine or tryptophan, likely indicating a read error. An Oncomine TCR Beta short-read assay was used to sequence the DNA from cultured CD4+ T cells. TCRdb re-derived calls from the PCR reads in MiXCR, one entry per CDR3 protein. The sample yields around 21,000 distinct CDR3 sequences, 40% to 50% seen once. Germline V gene lookup returns CDR1 MNHEY and CDR2 SMNVEV (reference sequence). After removal of 5 bases from V and 6 bases from J, the junction contained 6 bases not matched to a gene. The CDR3 covers 13 residues. The sample comes from a study of vaccination and CD4 T cells after COVID-19. Study details: Stimulation of the cells used overlapping spike peptide pools from SARS-CoV-2 and from the common cold coronaviruses HCoV-NL63, HCoV-OC43 and HCoV-229E.

Time point specified: late sampling 161 to 241 days after vaccination in a few convalescent patients. Treatment denoted: roughly 10-day PBMC culture with coronavirus spike peptide pools or control peptides (ViraFEST assay). Positive SARS-CoV-2 PCR tests in convalescent patients dated from March to December 2020, pre-Alpha, Beta and Delta. Overall study findings and caveats: Convalescent patients displayed a median about 90% of reactive clones emerging only post-vaccination. The median number of SARS-CoV-2-reactive clonotypes increased from roughly 21 to 40, a change that did not reach significance.

The sample here was CD4+ T cells from blood, cultured in vitro, taken about 7 months after SARS-CoV-2 vaccination. This clonotype was sampled from a human donor who had recovered from COVID-19. The rearrangement uses TRBV27 and TRBJ1-1; 7 nucleotides line up with TRBD1. The CDR3 DNA reads TGTGCCAGCAGTCTGACAGGGAAGGCTGAAGCTTTCCTT. Its protein is CASSLTGKAEAFL.